This T cell receptor (beta chain) was recorded in a study of identical twins. Study-level points and caveats: While abundant cord blood beta clonotypes carried fewer insertions, memory repertoires showed no such pattern. Cross-sectional statistical analysis was relied on for the conclusions, without the same donors being followed. There was more out-of-frame TCR alpha sharing in monozygotic twins than models estimated.

The germline V gene has CDR1 SGHRS and CDR2 YFSETQ. V lost 7 bases to trimming and J lost 4 bases; unmatched junction nucleotides: 4. CDR3 length: 13 residues. Template switching added a universal primer binding site, and final cDNA carried unique molecular identifiers. TCRdb redid the calling of the 5' RACE reads with MiXCR, one entry per CDR3 protein. Of some 630,000 distinct CDR3 sequences listed, about 7.1% are singletons. In the case of this clonotype: Antigen specificity is unknown.

These data were likewise used in another study, on yellow fever vaccine responses in identical twins.

The TCR was taken from a woman aged 18 to 35 in good health. The rearrangement links TRBV5-1 to TRBJ2-7; 11 nucleotides match TRBD1. The sequenced sample consisted of PBMCs. The CDR3 DNA sequence: TGCGCCAGCGCCGGGACAGGGGGTTACGAGCAGTACTTC. Amino acids: CASAGTGGYEQYF. The full variable domain, completed using reference TRBV5-1 and TRBJ2-7, is KAGVTQTPRYLIKTRGQQVTLSCSPISGHRSVSWYQQTPGQGLQFLFEYFSETQRNKGNFPGRFSGRQFSNSRSEMNVSTLELGDSALYLCASAGTGGYEQYFGPGTRLTVT.